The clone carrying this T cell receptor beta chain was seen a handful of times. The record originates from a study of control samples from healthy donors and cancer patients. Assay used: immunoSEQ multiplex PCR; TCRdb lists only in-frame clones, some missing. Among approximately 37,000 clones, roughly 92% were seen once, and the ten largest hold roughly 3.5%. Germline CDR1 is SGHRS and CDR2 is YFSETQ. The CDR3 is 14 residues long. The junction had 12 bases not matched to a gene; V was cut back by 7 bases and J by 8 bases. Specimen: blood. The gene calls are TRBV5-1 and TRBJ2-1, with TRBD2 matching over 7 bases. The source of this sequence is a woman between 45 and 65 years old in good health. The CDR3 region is CASERDLGRDEQFF. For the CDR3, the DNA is TGCGCCAGCGAGCGGGATCTGGGGCGGGATGAGCAGTTCTTC.